This T cell receptor beta chain was recovered during a study of response to subunit inactivated influenza vaccine. Findings of the study overall: There was a suggestion from the authors that each seasonal influenza vaccination recruits few new T cells.

On this clonotype itself: Its antigen is undetermined. A much larger clone differs from this one at a single base, so this may be a read error.

Using its own MiXCR run on the RT-PCR reads, TCRdb lists one record per CDR3 protein. The data contain roughly 760,000 distinct CDR3 sequences, 21% of them singletons. This CDR3 region has 15 residues. The V segment lost 2 bases and the J segment 4 bases; nucleotides outside the gene matches: 5. Looked up from germline, CDR1 is MNHEY and CDR2 is SMNVEV (reference sequence). The source material was PBMCs from blood, sampled more than 4 days after vaccination. This clonotype was sampled from a man aged 45 to 65 who received an inactivated influenza vaccine. The genes are TRBV27 and TRBJ2-1; 7 bases align to TRBD2. As DNA, the CDR3 is TGTGCCAGCAGTTTACTAGCGGAGACTTACAATGAGCAGTTCTTC. Its translation is CASSLLAETYNEQFF.